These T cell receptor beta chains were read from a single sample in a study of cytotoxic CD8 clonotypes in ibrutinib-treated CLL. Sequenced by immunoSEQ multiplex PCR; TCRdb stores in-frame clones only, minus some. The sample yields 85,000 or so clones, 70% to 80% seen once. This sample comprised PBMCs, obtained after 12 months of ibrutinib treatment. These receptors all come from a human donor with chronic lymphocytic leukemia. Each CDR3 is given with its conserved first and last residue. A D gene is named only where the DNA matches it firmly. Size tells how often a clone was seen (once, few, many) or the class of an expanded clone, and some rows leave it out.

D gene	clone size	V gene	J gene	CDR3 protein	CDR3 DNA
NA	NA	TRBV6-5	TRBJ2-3	CASSRGSVEDTQYF	TGTGCCAGCAGCCGTGGTTCGGTGGAAGATACGCAGTATTTT
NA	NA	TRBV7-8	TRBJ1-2	CASSPTGLFGYTF	TGTGCCAGCAGCCCGACCGGACTGTTTGGCTACACCTTC
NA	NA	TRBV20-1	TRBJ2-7	CSADQAYEQYF	TGCAGCGCAGACCAGGCCTACGAGCAGTACTTC
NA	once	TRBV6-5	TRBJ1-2	CASSPAGGYTF	TGTGCCAGCAGCCCTGCTGGGGGCTACACCTTC
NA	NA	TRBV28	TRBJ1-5	CASSFSPGRRLNQPQHF	TGTGCCAGCAGTTTCTCCCCAGGCAGGCGTCTAAATCAGCCCCAGCATTTT
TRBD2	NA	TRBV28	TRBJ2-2	CASTQWGGSGTGELFF	TGTGCCAGCACCCAATGGGGCGGGAGTGGCACCGGGGAGCTGTTTTTT
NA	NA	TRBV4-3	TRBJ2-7	CASSQDPTVNEQYF	TGCGCCAGCAGCCAAGATCCCACAGTGAACGAGCAGTACTTC
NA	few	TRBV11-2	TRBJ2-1	CASSLDGATYNEQFF	TGTGCCAGCAGCTTAGACGGGGCTACTTACAATGAGCAGTTCTTC
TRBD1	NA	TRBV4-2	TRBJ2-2	CASSSPGTGGFGELFF	TGTGCCAGCAGCTCACCGGGGACAGGGGGCTTCGGGGAGCTGTTTTTT
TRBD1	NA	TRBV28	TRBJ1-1	CASTPGQGNTEAFF	TGTGCCAGCACCCCGGGACAGGGGAACACTGAAGCTTTCTTT
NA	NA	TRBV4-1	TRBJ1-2	CASSQDWGGGGGYTF	TGCGCCAGCAGCCAAGATTGGGGGGGTGGCGGTGGCTACACCTTC
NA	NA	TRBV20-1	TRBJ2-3	CSASRQEAQYF	TGCAGTGCTAGCCGACAGGAGGCGCAGTATTTT
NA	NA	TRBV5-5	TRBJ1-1	CASSPAPLPMNTEAFF	TGTGCCAGCAGCCCCGCCCCACTACCGATGAACACTGAAGCTTTCTTT
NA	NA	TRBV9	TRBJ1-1	CASSPTGNTEAFF	TGTGCCAGCAGCCCCACCGGGAACACTGAAGCTTTCTTT
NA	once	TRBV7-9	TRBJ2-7	CASSPLWALSYEQYF	TGTGCCAGCAGCCCCCTATGGGCCCTATCCTACGAGCAGTACTTC
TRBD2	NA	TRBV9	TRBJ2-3	CATSEGASGGTHTDTQYF	TGTGCCACCTCCGAGGGGGCTAGCGGGGGGACCCACACAGATACGCAGTATTTT
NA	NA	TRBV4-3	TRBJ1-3	CASSQEVYSAMSGNTIYF	TGCGCCAGCAGCCAAGAGGTTTACTCGGCGATGTCTGGAAACACCATATATTTT
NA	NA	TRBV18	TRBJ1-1	CASSPGQLNTEAFF	TGTGCCAGCTCACCCGGACAGTTAAACACTGAAGCTTTCTTT
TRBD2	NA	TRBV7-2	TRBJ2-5	CASSLVGTRGETQYF	TGTGCCAGCAGCTTAGTCGGGACTAGGGGCGAGACCCAGTACTTC
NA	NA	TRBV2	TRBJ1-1	CASSVGGNTEAFF	TGTGCCAGCAGTGTGGGGGGGAACACTGAAGCTTTCTTT
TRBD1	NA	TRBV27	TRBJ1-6	CASSLSTRGTYNSPLHF	TGTGCCAGCAGTTTATCGACCAGGGGGACCTATAATTCACCCCTCCACTTT
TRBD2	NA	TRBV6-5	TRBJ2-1	CASSLGGGGGYNEQFF	TGTGCCAGCAGTTTGGGTGGGGGGGGTGGCTACAATGAGCAGTTCTTC
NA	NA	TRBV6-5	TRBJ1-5	CASSRGHSNQPQHF	TGTGCCAGCAGTAGGGGACACAGCAATCAGCCCCAGCATTTT
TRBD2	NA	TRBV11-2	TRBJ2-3	CASRVTSGWGDTQYF	TGTGCCAGCAGGGTAACTAGCGGCTGGGGAGATACGCAGTATTTT
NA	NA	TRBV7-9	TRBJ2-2	CASSTSQGGAGTGELFF	TGTGCCAGCAGCACCTCCCAGGGGGGCGCGGGCACCGGGGAGCTGTTTTTT
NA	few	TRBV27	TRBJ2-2	CASSSPEGELFF	TGTGCCAGCAGTTCCCCAGAAGGGGAGCTGTTTTTT
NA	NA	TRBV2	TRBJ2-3	CASSEALWGGRGDTQYF	TGTGCCAGCAGTGAAGCGCTTTGGGGGGGCCGAGGAGATACGCAGTATTTT
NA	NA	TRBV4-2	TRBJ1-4	CASSQDRGAATNEKLFF	TGTGCCAGCAGCCAAGATCGAGGGGCAGCAACTAATGAAAAACTGTTTTTT
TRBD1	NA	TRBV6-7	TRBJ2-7	CASSWGGQGSCEQYF	TGTGCCAGCAGCTGGGGGGGACAGGGAAGTTGCGAGCAGTACTTC
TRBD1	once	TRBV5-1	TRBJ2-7	CASSEIQGSYEQYF	TGCGCCAGCAGCGAAATACAGGGGTCCTACGAGCAGTACTTC
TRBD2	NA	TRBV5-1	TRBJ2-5	CASSADGGGQETQYF	TGCGCCAGCAGCGCCGATGGCGGGGGTCAAGAGACCCAGTACTTC
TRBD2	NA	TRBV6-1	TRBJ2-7	CASGGESYEQYF	TGTGCCAGCGGGGGGGAGTCCTACGAGCAGTACTTC
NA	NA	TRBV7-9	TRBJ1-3	CASSTTFGNTIYF	TGTGCCAGCAGCACCACTTTTGGAAACACCATATATTTT
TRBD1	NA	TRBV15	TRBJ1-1	CATSRDWGTANTEAFF	TGTGCCACCAGCAGAGATTGGGGGACAGCGAACACTGAAGCTTTCTTT
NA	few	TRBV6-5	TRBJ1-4	CASSAKHGGGLFF	TGTGCCAGCAGTGCTAAACACGGAGGGGGGCTGTTTTTT
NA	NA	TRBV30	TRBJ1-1	CAWTPDSGLEAFF	TGTGCCTGGACCCCGGACAGCGGACTTGAAGCTTTCTTT
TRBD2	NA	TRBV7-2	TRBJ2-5	CASSRLTLGLAEETQYF	TGTGCCAGCAGCCGACTGACCCTGGGACTAGCGGAAGAGACCCAGTACTTC
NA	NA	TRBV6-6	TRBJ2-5	CASSPPGRVGETQYF	TGTGCCAGCAGCCCCCCCGGAAGGGTGGGGGAGACCCAGTACTTC
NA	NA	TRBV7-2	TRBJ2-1	CASSLAGNNEQFF	TGTGCCAGCAGCTTAGCGGGGAACAATGAGCAGTTCTTC
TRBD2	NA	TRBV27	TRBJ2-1	CASSWGGEQFF	TGTGCCAGCAGTTGGGGGGGTGAGCAGTTCTTC
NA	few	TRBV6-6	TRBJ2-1	CASSPRAEGGQFF	TGTGCCAGCAGCCCCCGCGCCGAGGGGGGGCAGTTCTTC
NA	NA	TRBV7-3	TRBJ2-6	CASSLMTGANVLTF	TGTGCCAGCAGCTTAATGACCGGAGCCAACGTCCTGACTTTC
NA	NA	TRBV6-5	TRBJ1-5	CASSRTPGSNQPQHF	TGTGCGTCCAGCAGGACCCCCGGAAGCAATCAGCCCCAGCATTTT
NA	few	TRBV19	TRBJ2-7	CASSPTGRGYEEQYF	TGTGCCAGTAGTCCGACAGGTAGGGGCTACGAGGAGCAGTACTTC
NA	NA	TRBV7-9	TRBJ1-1	CASSLQGENTEAFF	TGTGCCAGCAGCTTACAGGGCGAAAACACTGAAGCTTTCTTT
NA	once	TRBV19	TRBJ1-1	CASGGLSGDTEAFF	TGTGCCAGTGGGGGCCTCTCAGGGGACACTGAAGCTTTCTTT
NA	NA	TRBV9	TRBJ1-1	CASSVGFRTGAEAFF	TGTGCCAGCAGCGTAGGGTTTCGGACCGGGGCCGAAGCTTTCTTT
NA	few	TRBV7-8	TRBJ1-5	CATRAGESQPQHF	TGTGCCACGCGGGCGGGGGAGAGTCAGCCCCAGCATTTT
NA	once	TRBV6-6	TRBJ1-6	CASSYAGGVYNSPLHF	TGTGCCAGCAGTTACGCCGGGGGTGTGTATAATTCACCCCTCCACTTT
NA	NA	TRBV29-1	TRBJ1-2	CSVRDLSNYGYTF	TGCAGCGTTCGGGACCTATCGAACTATGGCTACACCTTC
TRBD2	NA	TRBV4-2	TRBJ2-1	CASSPVGEGLYNEQFF	TGTGCCAGCAGCCCCGTGGGGGAGGGCCTCTACAATGAGCAGTTCTTC
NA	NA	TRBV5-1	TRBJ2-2	CASSLGAGNTGELFF	TGCGCCAGCAGCTTGGGGGCGGGGAACACCGGGGAGCTGTTTTTT
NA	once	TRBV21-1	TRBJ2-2	CASSTPAGGRMAGELFF	TGTGCCAGCAGCACACCTGCCGGCGGGAGGATGGCCGGGGAGCTGTTTTTT
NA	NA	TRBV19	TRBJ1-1	CASSIDLGNTEAFF	TGTGCCAGTAGTATAGATCTGGGGAACACTGAAGCTTTCTTT
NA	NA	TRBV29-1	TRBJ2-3	CSVVGGQADTQYF	TGCAGCGTTGTGGGGGGGCAGGCGGATACGCAGTATTTT
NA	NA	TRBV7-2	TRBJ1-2	CASSLGGPYGYTF	TGTGCCAGCAGCTTAGGGGGCCCGTATGGCTACACCTTC
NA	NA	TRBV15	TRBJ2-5	CATSRDPGVQETQYF	TGTGCCACCAGCAGAGACCCGGGGGTCCAAGAGACCCAGTACTTC